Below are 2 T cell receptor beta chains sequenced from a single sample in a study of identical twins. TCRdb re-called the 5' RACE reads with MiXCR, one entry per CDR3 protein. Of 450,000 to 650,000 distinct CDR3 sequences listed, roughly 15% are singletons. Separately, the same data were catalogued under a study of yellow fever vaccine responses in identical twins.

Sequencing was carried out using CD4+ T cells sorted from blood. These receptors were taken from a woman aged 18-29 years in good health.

CDR3 region: CSAIRDRGPYEQYV. In DNA form, the CDR3 reads TGCAGTGCCATCCGGGACAGGGGTCCCTACGAGCAGTACGTC. This rearrangement joins TRBV20-1 to TRBJ2-7; TRBD1 matches 10 bases. The ends lost 6 bases at V and 2 bases at J; junction bases unmatched: 7. CDR3 length: 14 amino acids. Per germline, CDR1 DFQATT and CDR2 SNEGSKA (reference sequence).

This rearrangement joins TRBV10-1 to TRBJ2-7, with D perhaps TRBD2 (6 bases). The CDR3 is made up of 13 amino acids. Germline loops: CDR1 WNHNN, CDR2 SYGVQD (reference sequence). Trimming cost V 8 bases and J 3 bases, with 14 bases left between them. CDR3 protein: CASGGTVNYEQYV. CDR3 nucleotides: TGCGCCAGCGGGGGGACGGTCAACTACGAGCAGTACGTC.